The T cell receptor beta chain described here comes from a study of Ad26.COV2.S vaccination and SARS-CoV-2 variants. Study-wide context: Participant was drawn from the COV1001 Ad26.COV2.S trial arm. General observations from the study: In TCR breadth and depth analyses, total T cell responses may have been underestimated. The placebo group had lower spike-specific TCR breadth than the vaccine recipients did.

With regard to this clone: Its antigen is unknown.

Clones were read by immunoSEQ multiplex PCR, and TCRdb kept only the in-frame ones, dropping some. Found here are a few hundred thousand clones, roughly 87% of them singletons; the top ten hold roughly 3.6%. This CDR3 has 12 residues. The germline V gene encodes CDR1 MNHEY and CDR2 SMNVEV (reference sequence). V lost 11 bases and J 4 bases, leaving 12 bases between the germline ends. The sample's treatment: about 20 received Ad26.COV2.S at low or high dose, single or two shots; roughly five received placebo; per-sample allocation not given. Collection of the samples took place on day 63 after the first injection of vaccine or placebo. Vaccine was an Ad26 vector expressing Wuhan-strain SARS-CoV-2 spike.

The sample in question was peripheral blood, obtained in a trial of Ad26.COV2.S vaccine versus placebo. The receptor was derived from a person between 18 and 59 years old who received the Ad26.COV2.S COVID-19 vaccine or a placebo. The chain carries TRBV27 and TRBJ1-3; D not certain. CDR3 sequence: CAGGRQGNTIYF. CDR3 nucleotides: TGTGCCGGAGGGAGACAAGGAAACACCATATATTTT.